This T cell receptor (beta chain) was retrieved from a study of regulatory T cells in long-lasting Graves disease. The CDR3 totals 10 residues. The germline V gene encodes CDR1 SGHTA and CDR2 FQGNSA. Notes on the study in general: Study of thyroid tissue was not done, with only peripheral blood studied.

This clonotype was counted at least ten times. Its antigen is unidentified. The junction differs from germline at one of its ends, possibly a read error. Both iRepertoire HTBI primers and Arm-PCR of CDR3 regions were used to build the TCR beta libraries. TCRdb fed the multiplex PCR reads into MiXCR, producing one record per CDR3 protein. The table includes about 210,000 distinct CDR3 sequences, about 19% detected once. Stated time point: newly diagnosed GD, antithyroid drugs for less than 3 months. Following extraction of RNA from PBMCs, that RNA was used to make the TCR library. These data also formed part of another study, on T cells in Graves' hyperthyroidism and ophthalmopathy. That paper notes: HTBI primers drove first-round RT-PCR of the TCR CDR3. Appearing also in blood were most of the thyroid clonotypes expanded above 0.001.

This TCR derives from a woman aged 25 to 45 with Graves disease. The chain employs TRBV7-2 and TRBJ1-1; D gene ambiguous. The sequences come from peripheral blood mononuclear cells (PBMCs), collected at new diagnosis, from a patient treated with antithyroid drugs. Here the CDR3 DNA reads TGTGCCAGCAGCTTTCGGCGGACTGGCTTT. Its protein product is CASSFRRTGF.